This T cell receptor (beta chain) was recovered during a study of T cell changes during pregnancy in multiple sclerosis. The protocol was immunoSEQ multiplex PCR, while the TCRdb copy is restricted to in-frame clones and leaves out a portion. This table holds over 50,000 clones, 92% found once. V lost 4 bases to trimming and J lost 5 bases; unmatched junction nucleotides: 9. This CDR3 has 14 amino acids. Germline-derived CDR1 and CDR2 are SGDLS and YYNGEE. The sequencing here drew on peripheral blood, taken in the first trimester of pregnancy. The V and J genes are TRBV9 and TRBJ2-7, with 7 bases fitting TRBD1. This clonotype was sampled from a female donor with multiple sclerosis, enrolled in a pregnancy study. The CDR3: CASSFRQGTDEQYF. The CDR3 DNA is TGTGCCAGCAGCTTTCGACAGGGAACTGACGAGCAGTACTTC.